The subject of this entry is one TCR beta chain. Its antigen is unknown. No clone much larger than this one lies a single base away; base qualities are absent. Library method: the immunoSEQ multiplex PCR assay. Approximately 93,000 TCR templates per sample were assayed by the deep sequencing platform. Genomic DNA extracted from sorted T cells was the material used for TCRbeta CDR3 sequencing. As for how the authors treated the data: The R programming language was used for the clonal analysis of the TCRbeta CDR3 data. Alloreactive CD4+ and CD8+ clones were identified by comparing unstimulated samples to CFSE-low samples taken after the reaction. By matching sequences to the repertoires of sorted unstimulated Treg and non-Treg cells, each alloreactive CD4+ clone was assigned a regulatory or non-regulatory origin. Entries here come from immuneACCESS through TCRdb and include only in-frame sequences with V and J called. Some clones fail to appear in such tables; in the studies checked, an unresolved V gene covers under half of the shortfall, and the cause of the remainder is unknown. V, J and clone size are taken as reported in that table, and D and trimming were inferred from the DNA itself. A total of tens of thousands of clones appear in this sample, 75% to 95% of them only once. Over 25% of the sample goes to the ten largest clones.

For CDR1 and CDR2, the germline V gene (reference sequence) lists WNHNN and SYGVQD. V is reduced by 4 bases and J by 0 bases, leaving a spacing of 7 bases between them. Reading from cysteine to phenylalanine, the CDR3 counts 13 amino acids. The entry retains the CDR3 DNA only, 39 bases that are in frame from base 1. The sample comes from a study of siplizumab effects on memory and regulatory T cells (dated by TCRdb to between 2018 and 2021). With respect to the entire study: The effect of the anti-CD2 antibody siplizumab on alloreactive T-cell subsets was examined in allogeneic mixed lymphocyte reactions constructed from human PBMCs.

Sorted unstimulated T cells, along with proliferating T cells recovered from mixed lymphocyte reactions, underwent TCRbeta CDR3 sequencing. Fresh whole blood from under 13 HLA-typed healthy donors was used as the source from which PBMCs were isolated. What the research found in general, with its limitations: Among mappable alloreactive CD4+ clones, the Treg-derived fraction averaged nearly 70% with siplizumab versus around 27% in control reactions. About 80-97% of proliferating CD4+ or CD8+ clones could not be given a naive or memory phenotype. Unstimulated naive T cells appeared to be more diverse than memory T cells, and naive cells seemed to make a substantial contribution to the alloresponse. Siplizumab significantly reduced the cumulative frequency of alloreactive sequences traceable to unstimulated CD4+ memory T cells. Because sequences below about 10^-5 frequency were poorly captured, only a minor fraction of alloreactive clones could be mapped to unstimulated subsets. No functional confirmation was obtained for the suppressive function of proliferating Tregs from siplizumab cultures.

Sequencing was carried out using CD8+ T cells sorted from blood. The sequence links TRBV10-1 to TRBJ2-7; the D gene assignment is ambiguous. This sequence originates from a human donor in good health. The bases are TGCGCCAGCAGTGCGGGCTTCTCCTACGAGCAGTACTTC. Protein translation: CASSAGFSYEQYF.